This T cell receptor beta chain was identified during a study of blood T cell repertoires in COVID-19 (dated by TCRdb to about 2020). General notes on the study: Collaborator samples came from the United States, Italy and Spain and covered acute and convalescent phases of COVID-19. The prospective study material was composed of cDNA or gDNA derived from T cells, B-cell-depleted T cells, or PBMCs. The dataset comprised deeply sampled blood TCRbeta repertoires from subjects exposed to, actively infected with, or recovered from COVID-19. A freely available public database, intended as a resource for researchers studying the immune response to SARS-CoV-2, is where the repertoires were released. Samples came from the ongoing ImmuneRACE study (first 160 participants) plus 1,254 subjects from 6 global collaborators. The sample metadata nearly always contained a de-identified subject ID, COVID-19 status, age in years and sex. Where available, HLA class I and class II types were taken from metadata supplied by the sample provider and were not determined by assay-based typing. General findings and caveats noted by the study authors: How much clinical and demographic metadata was included differed by source and by participant, and the metadata was provided uncurated.

From a lookup of the germline V gene (reference sequence), CDR1 and CDR2 are SEHNR and FQNEAQ. V is trimmed back by 7 bases and J by 4 bases, and the junction contains 7 bases that no gene match accounts for. The CDR3 has 13 amino acids, counting the end cysteine and phenylalanine. Only CDR3 DNA is held: 39 bases, read in frame from base 1. Regarding this clone: The antigen this receptor binds is unknown. Base qualities are missing; no much larger clone stands one base away.

TCRbeta CDR3 regions were amplified from genomic DNA using the immunoSEQ Assay, a bias-controlled multiplex PCR. The paper's data handling went like this. The number of nucleated cells in each sample was estimated by amplification of reference gene primers within the assay. To quantify the absolute abundance of each unique TCRbeta CDR3 rearrangement, sequence reads were collapsed and filtered. For each sample, productive Simpson clonality was calculated as the square root of Simpson's diversity index across productive rearrangements. TCRdb's version of the immuneACCESS table is confined to in-frame rearrangements and falls short of the full clone set. An unresolved V gene accounts for under half of the shortfall where checked; the remainder is of unknown origin. That table supplies the V and J calls and clone size; D and trimming were determined from the DNA. This sample lists under 55,000 clones; less than 80% were detected once. Under 30% of the sample goes to the ten largest clones.

Each collaborating institution followed its own protocols to collect whole blood in K2EDTA tubes. Collaborator samples were shipped for TCRbeta analysis as frozen whole blood, isolated PBMCs, or DNA extracted from either sample type. The receptor comes from a man between 65 and 85 years old with acute or convalescent COVID-19. Recombination linked TRBV7-9 to TRBJ2-7; 7 of the junction bases match TRBD1. Sequenced: peripheral blood. The CDR3 in this case is CASNRDRGYEQYF. The sequenced DNA: TGTGCCAGCAACCGGGACAGAGGATACGAGCAGTACTTC.